A selection of T cell receptor beta chains follows, all from one sample in a study of blood T cell repertoires in COVID-19. Sequencing used immunoSEQ multiplex PCR; TCRdb keeps in-frame clones, though not all of them. The sample holds approximately 210,000 clones, around four fifths seen once. The sequencing sample was made of peripheral blood. The receptor source for this set is a man in his 60s with COVID-19, enrolled during active disease. Both conserved end residues are part of each CDR3. Each record gives: V gene, J gene, CDR3 protein.

>TRBV9|TRBJ2-7
CASSGGQGLSYEQYF
>TRBV30|TRBJ1-6
CAWSLAGANSPLHF
>TRBV7-9|TRBJ1-5
CASSLYGGTDNQPQHF
>TRBV5-6|TRBJ1-4
CASSLITATNEKLFF
>TRBV10-2|TRBJ1-4
CASSEPSKVEKLFF
>TRBV6-2/TRBV6-3|TRBJ1-3
CASSTRDSGNTIYF
>TRBV10-1|TRBJ2-1
CASSRGPGENEQFF
>TRBV6-1|TRBJ1-2
CASSEGGEGGYTF
>TRBV28|TRBJ2-3
CASTALDRSTDTQYF
>TRBV10-3|TRBJ2-1
CAIRDSPYNEQFF
>TRBV9|TRBJ2-7
CASSVGPNGRGEQYF
>TRBV5-1|TRBJ2-7
CASSSGISYEQYF
>TRBV11-3|TRBJ2-1
CASSARGTSGNNEQFF
>TRBV7-9|TRBJ2-3
CASSSSGTTDTQYF
>TRBV4-2|TRBJ2-1
CASSQAARNNNEQFF
>TRBV5-1|TRBJ2-5
CASSLGQKTETQYF
>TRBV5-1|TRBJ2-3
CASSPPTGFVATDTQYF
>TRBV5-1|TRBJ2-7
CASSQSGTGIYEQYF
>TRBV27|TRBJ2-1
CASSLSGRVPYNEQFF
>TRBV3-1/TRBV3-2|TRBJ1-1
CASSQEGGGAAFF
>TRBV4-1|TRBJ1-4
CASSQPGTGGNEKLFF
>TRBV7-8|TRBJ2-7
CASSLLSGGSYEQYF
>TRBV18|TRBJ1-1
CASSPEGARNTEAFF
>TRBV5-1|TRBJ2-3
CASSLDPQVTDTQYF
>TRBV28|TRBJ1-4
CASSRTATNEKLFF
>TRBV20-1|TRBJ2-7
CSAETGYEQYF
>TRBV7-2|TRBJ2-5
CASSLGALETQYF
>TRBV9|TRBJ1-1
CASSVGDRMNTEAFF
>TRBV2|TRBJ2-2
CASRAQGGTGELFF
>TRBV28|TRBJ1-2
CASNTRERANYGYTF
>TRBV27|TRBJ2-5
CASQTYGGPQETQYF
>TRBV7-2|TRBJ1-2
CASSLDRESGYTF
>TRBV30|TRBJ1-5
CAWKQGVLSNQPQHF
>TRBV4-1|TRBJ2-7
CASSQVESDRGYEQYF
>TRBV7-2|TRBJ2-7
CASSLEGQYEQYF
>TRBV7-7|TRBJ2-1
CASSLGLAGGGYNEQFF
>TRBV9|TRBJ1-2
CASSVTHSTGLDYGYTF
>TRBV6-1|TRBJ1-6
CASSEALQGAHSPLHF
>TRBV7-6|TRBJ2-2
CASSPSTGTGNTGELFF